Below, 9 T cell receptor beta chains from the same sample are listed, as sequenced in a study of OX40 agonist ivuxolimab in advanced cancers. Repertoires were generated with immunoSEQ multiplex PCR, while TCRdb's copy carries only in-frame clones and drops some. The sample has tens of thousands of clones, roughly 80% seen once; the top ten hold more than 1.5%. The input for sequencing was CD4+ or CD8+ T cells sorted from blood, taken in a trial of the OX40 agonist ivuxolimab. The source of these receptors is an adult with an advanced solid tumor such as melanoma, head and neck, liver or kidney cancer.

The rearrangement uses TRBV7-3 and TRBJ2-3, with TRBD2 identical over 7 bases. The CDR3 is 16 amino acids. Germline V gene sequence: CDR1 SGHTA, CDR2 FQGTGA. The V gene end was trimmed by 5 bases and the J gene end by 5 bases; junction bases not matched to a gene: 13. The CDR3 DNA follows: TGTGCCAGCAGCCCCGGATCGGGAGGTCCTTTAGATACGCAGTATTTT. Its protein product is CASSPGSGGPLDTQYF.

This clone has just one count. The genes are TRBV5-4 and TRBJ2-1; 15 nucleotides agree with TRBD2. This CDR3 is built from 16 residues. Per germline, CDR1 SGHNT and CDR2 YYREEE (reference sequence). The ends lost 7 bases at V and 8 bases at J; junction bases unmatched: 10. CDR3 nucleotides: TGTGCCAGCTCAGACCCGGGACTAGCGGGAGGATATGAGCAGTTCTTC. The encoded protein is CASSDPGLAGGYEQFF.

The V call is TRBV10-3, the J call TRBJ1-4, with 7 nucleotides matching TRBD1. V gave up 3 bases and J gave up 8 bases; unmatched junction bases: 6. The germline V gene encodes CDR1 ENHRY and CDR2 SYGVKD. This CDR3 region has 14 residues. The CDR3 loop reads CAISEGTVDEKLFF. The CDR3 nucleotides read TGTGCCATCAGTGAAGGGACAGTAGACGAAAAACTGTTTTTT.

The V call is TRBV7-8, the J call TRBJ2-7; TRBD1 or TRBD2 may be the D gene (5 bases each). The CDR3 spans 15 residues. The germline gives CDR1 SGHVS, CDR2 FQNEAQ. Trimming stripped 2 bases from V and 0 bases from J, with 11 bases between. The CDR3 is CASSLMKGSSYEQYF. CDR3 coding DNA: TGTGCCAGCAGCTTAATGAAGGGGAGCTCCTACGAGCAGTACTTC.

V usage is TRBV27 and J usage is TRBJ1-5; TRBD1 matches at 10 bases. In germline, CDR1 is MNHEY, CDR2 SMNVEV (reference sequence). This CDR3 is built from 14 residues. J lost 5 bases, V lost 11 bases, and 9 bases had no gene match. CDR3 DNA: TGTGCCTCTGGGGGGGGACAGGGGTATCAGCCCCAGCATTTT. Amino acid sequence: CASGGGQGYQPQHF.

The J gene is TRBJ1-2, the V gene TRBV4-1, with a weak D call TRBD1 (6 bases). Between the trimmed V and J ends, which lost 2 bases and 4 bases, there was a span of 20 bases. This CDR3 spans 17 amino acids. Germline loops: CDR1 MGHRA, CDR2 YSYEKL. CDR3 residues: CASSQSQGVEGVYGYTF. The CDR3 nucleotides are TGCGCCAGCAGCCAATCACAGGGTGTGGAGGGGGTCTATGGCTACACCTTC.

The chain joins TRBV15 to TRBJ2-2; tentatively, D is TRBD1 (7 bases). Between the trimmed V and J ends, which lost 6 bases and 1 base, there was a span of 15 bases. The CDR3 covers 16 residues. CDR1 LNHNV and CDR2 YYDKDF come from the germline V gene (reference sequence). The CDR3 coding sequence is TGTGCCACCAGGGGAGGAGGGACAGAGAACACCGGGGAGCTGTTTTTT. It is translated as CATRGGGTENTGELFF.

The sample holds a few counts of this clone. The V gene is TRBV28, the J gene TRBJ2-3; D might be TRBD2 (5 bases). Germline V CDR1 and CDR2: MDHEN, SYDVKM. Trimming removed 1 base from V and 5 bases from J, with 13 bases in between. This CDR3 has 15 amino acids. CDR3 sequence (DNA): TGTGCCAGCAGTTTATTAGGTGGGAGCTTAGATACGCAGTATTTT. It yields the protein CASSLLGGSLDTQYF.

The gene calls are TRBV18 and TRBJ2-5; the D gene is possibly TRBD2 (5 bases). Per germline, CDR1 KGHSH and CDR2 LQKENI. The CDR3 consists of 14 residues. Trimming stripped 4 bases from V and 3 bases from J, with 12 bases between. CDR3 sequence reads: CASSRIRGKETQYF. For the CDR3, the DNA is TGTGCCAGCTCACGGATCCGGGGAAAAGAGACCCAGTACTTC.